These 23 T cell receptor beta chains came from one sample sequenced in a study of T cell responses to AZD1222 COVID-19 vaccine (dated by TCRdb to the early 2020s). This specimen's time point label, per the study, means: baseline before first vaccination. The library was generated by the immunoSEQ multiplex PCR assay. Entries here come from immuneACCESS through TCRdb and include only in-frame sequences with V and J called. Some clones fail to appear in such tables; in the studies checked, an unresolved V gene covers under half of the shortfall, and the cause of the remainder is unknown. Across this sample there are 95,000 to 100,000 clones, with roughly 90% seen only once. The ten largest clones represent about 28% of the sample. The sequenced sample was peripheral blood, obtained on day 0 of AZD1222 vaccination. The source is an adult in good health.

The V call is TRBV4-2, the J call TRBJ1-6; the D is unclear. The V end lost 0 bases, the J end lost 8 bases, and 14 bases lay between the germline ends. Germline V lookup: CDR1 LGHNA, CDR2 YNFKEQ. The CDR3 is 16 residues long. The CDR3 bases are TGTGCCAGCAGCCAAGATACCGGAAATAAAGATTCACCCCTCCACTTT. Its translation is CASSQDTGNKDSPLHF.

This chain connects TRBV7-8 to TRBJ1-3, with no clear D. The CDR3 totals 15 residues. The ends were cut back, 5 bases at V and 2 bases at J, with 13 bases in the middle. Germline V gene sequence: CDR1 SGHVS, CDR2 FQNEAQ. The CDR3 nucleotides read TGTGCCAGCAGCCACCGACGGAGAGCTGGAAACACCATATATTTT. It specifies CASSHRRRAGNTIYF. Full variable domain (rest looked up from reference TRBV7-8 and TRBJ1-3): GAGVSQSPRYKVAKRGQDVALRCDPISGHVSLFWYQQALGQGPEFLTYFQNEAQLDKSGLPSDRFFAERPEGSVSTLKIQRTQQEDSAVYLCASSHRRRAGNTIYFGEGSWLTVV.

This clone came up once. CDR3 bases: TGTGCCAGCAGCCCCGGGGCTGGACCCTCCTACGAGCAGTACTTC. It codes for CASSPGAGPSYEQYF. The gene calls are TRBV11-2 and TRBJ2-7; either TRBD1 or TRBD2 may supply D (5 bases each). Germline values: CDR1 SGHAT, CDR2 FQNNGV. V shed 5 bases and J shed 0 bases, with 14 bases lying between them. The CDR3 contains 15 residues.

The CDR3: CASSRRTGQNEKLFF. CDR3 coding DNA: TGTGCCAGCAGCCGTCGGACAGGACAAAATGAAAAACTGTTTTTT. The chain couples TRBV5-4 to TRBJ1-4; 7 positions agree with TRBD1. The CDR3 runs to 15 residues. Trimming removed 4 bases from V and 5 bases from J; junction bases left unmatched: 8. The germline CDR1 and CDR2 sequences are SGHNT and YYREEE (reference sequence).

The chain is built from TRBV25-1 and TRBJ2-1; D ambiguous. V lost 11 bases to trimming and J lost 1 base, with 12 bases between them. Germline-derived CDR1 and CDR2 are MGHDK and SYGVNS. The CDR3 sequence is 13 residues long. CDR3 coding DNA: TGTGCCGCCAGGAAGGGATCCTACAATGAGCAGTTCTTC. It translates to CAARKGSYNEQFF.

The chain is built from TRBV6-5 and TRBJ2-7; maybe TRBD2 (6 bases). The CDR3 sequence is 13 residues long. Trimming took off 8 bases at V and 0 bases at J, with 11 bases between the two ends. CDR1 and CDR2 from the germline V gene are MNHEY and SVGAGI. The CDR3 DNA follows: TGTGCCAGCTGGGAGGCCTACTCCTACGAGCAGTACTTC. This gives the protein CASWEAYSYEQYF.

This clone was observed a single time. The chain links TRBV3-1 (or the pseudogene TRBV3-2) to TRBJ2-7; the D is unclear. CDR3 length: 13 amino acids. Germline V lookup: CDR1 LGHDT, CDR2 YNNKEL (reference sequence). With 2 bases removed from V and 5 bases from J, the gap between germline ends came to 10 bases. The CDR3 is CASSQTPLHEQYF. The CDR3 DNA follows: TGTGCCAGCAGCCAAACCCCCTTGCACGAGCAGTACTTC.

The chain employs TRBV6-1 and TRBJ1-2; tentative D call: TRBD1 (6 bases). The V end was cut by 0 bases, the J end by 5 bases, with 28 bases between. Germline V gene sequence: CDR1 MNHNS, CDR2 SASEGT. The CDR3 length is 20 residues. DNA for the CDR3: TGTGCCAGCAGTGAAGCCTCCGGACGGGGGGCAGGGGTAGGAGGGTATGGCTACACCTTC. This encodes CASSEASGRGAGVGGYGYTF.

The V and J genes are TRBV6-4 and TRBJ2-2; 11 nucleotides line up with TRBD2. CDR3 length equals 15 residues. With 2 bases clipped from V and 4 bases from J, the junction kept 0 bases outside the gene matches. From germline, CDR1 is MRHNA and CDR2 SNTAGT. The CDR3, as DNA: TGTGCCAGCAGTGACACTAGCGGGAGCACCGGGGAGCTGTTTTTT. Its protein is CASSDTSGSTGELFF.

V and J are TRBV19 and TRBJ2-7; D is unresolved. V lost 5 bases and J lost 2, with 4 bases in between. CDR1 LNHDA and CDR2 SQIVND come from the germline V gene (reference sequence). The CDR3 spans 11 residues. The chain's CDR3 is CASSPTYEQYF. CDR3 bases: TGTGCCAGTAGTCCCACCTACGAGCAGTACTTC.

The V gene is TRBV6-2 or TRBV6-3, the J gene TRBJ2-1; D is unclear. Germline CDR1 reads MNHEY; CDR2 reads SVGEGT. Trimming left V 1 base short and J 7 bases short, with 5 bases between. The CDR3 totals 12 residues. CDR3 DNA sequence: TGTGCCAGCAGTTACTTAGTTAATGAGCAGTTCTTC. This encodes CASSYLVNEQFF.

The gene calls are TRBV6-5 and TRBJ1-1; D unresolved. The germline V gene has CDR1 MNHEY and CDR2 SVGAGI. The germline V and J ends were trimmed by 2 bases and 1 base, with 5 bases remaining between them. The CDR3 is 13 amino acids. CDR3 protein: CASSYAANTEAFF. For the CDR3, the DNA is TGTGCCAGCAGTTACGCAGCGAACACTGAAGCTTTCTTT.

The gene calls are TRBV5-1 and TRBJ2-4; TRBD1 matches 12 bases. After removal of 4 bases from V and 7 bases from J, the junction contained 6 bases not matched to a gene. CDR1 and CDR2 from the germline V gene are SGHRS and YFSETQ. The CDR3 consists of 15 residues. CDR3 sequence reads: CASSMGQGALNIQYF. As DNA, the CDR3 is TGCGCCAGCAGCATGGGACAGGGGGCTCTCAACATTCAGTACTTC.

The chain combines TRBV5-1 with TRBJ2-7, with D possibly being TRBD2 (5 bases). Trimming pared 0 bases from V and 6 bases from J, leaving 10 bases between. The CDR3 sequence is 13 residues long. Germline-derived CDR1 and CDR2 are SGHRS and YFSETQ. Written as DNA, the CDR3 is TGCGCCAGCAGCTTGGGTACTAGTCTCGAGCAGTACTTC. Translated, it gives CASSLGTSLEQYF.

The chain links TRBV7-9 to TRBJ2-7; D remains ambiguous. The CDR3 is made up of 14 amino acids. The V gene lost 2 bases and the J gene lost 6 bases, with 14 bases spanning the gap. In germline, CDR1 is SEHNR, CDR2 FQNEAQ (reference sequence). This CDR3 reads CASSLSLGIGEQYF. CDR3 sequence (DNA): TGTGCCAGCAGCTTAAGTCTGGGAATTGGCGAGCAGTACTTC.

This clone occurred once. This chain joins TRBV29-1 and TRBJ2-1; TRBD1 matches at 8 bases. V was clipped by 6 bases and J by 1 base; unmatched bases: 5. The germline V gene has CDR1 SQVTM and CDR2 ANQGSEA. This CDR3 has 14 amino acids. CDR3 bases: TGCAGCGTCGACAGGGGTAGGTCCTACAATGAGCAGTTCTTC. This gives the protein CSVDRGRSYNEQFF.

The CDR3 here is CASSLRGADSPLHF. The CDR3 DNA follows: TGTGCCAGCAGCTTACGGGGGGCTGATTCACCCCTCCACTTT. The chain couples TRBV7-9 to TRBJ1-6; D is possibly TRBD1 (6 bases). The length of the CDR3 is 14 residues. V dropped 2 bases and J dropped 8 bases, with 10 bases sitting between them. The germline gives CDR1 SEHNR, CDR2 FQNEAQ (reference sequence).

This chain joins TRBV12-3 or TRBV12-4 and TRBJ1-4, with D possibly TRBD1 on 6 matching bases. The ends were cut back, 6 bases at V and 7 bases at J, with 9 bases in the middle. The CDR3 length is 12 residues. DNA for the CDR3: TGTGCCAGCAGCTGGACAGCTGAAAAACTGTTTTTT. Its translation is CASSWTAEKLFF.

The chain carries TRBV18 and TRBJ1-3, with TRBD1 as a possible D gene (5 bases). The CDR3 runs 17 residues. V was pared by 2 bases and J by 0 bases, with 14 bases between. In germline, CDR1 is KGHSH, CDR2 LQKENI. Here the CDR3 DNA reads TGTGCCAGCTCACCATTTGGGGGACGGAACTCTGGAAACACCATATATTTT. Residues: CASSPFGGRNSGNTIYF.

V usage is TRBV19 and J usage is TRBJ1-4; D perhaps matches TRBD1 (5 bases). This CDR3 has 12 amino acids. Germline V lookup: CDR1 LNHDA, CDR2 SQIVND (reference sequence). V gave up 7 bases and J gave up 8 bases, with 11 bases separating them. Written as DNA, the CDR3 is TGTGCCAGTAACGACAGAGAGGAAAAACTGTTTTTT. This codes for CASNDREEKLFF.

This clone was counted between two and nine times. This rearrangement joins TRBV5-1 to TRBJ2-5; 7 bases map to TRBD2. The CDR3 has 16 amino acids. V dropped 5 bases and J dropped 4; count of bases not matched to a gene: 14. The V gene's germline CDR1 is SGHRS and CDR2 YFSETQ. This CDR3 is CASRSMVGGVRETQYF. DNA of the CDR3: TGCGCCAGCAGGTCTATGGTGGGAGGGGTGAGAGAGACCCAGTACTTC.

The chain is built from TRBV28 and TRBJ1-1, with D maybe TRBD1 (5 bases). Looked up from germline, CDR1 is MDHEN and CDR2 is SYDVKM. V lost 5 bases, J lost 1 base, and 20 bases lay in between. There are 17 residues in the CDR3. CDR3 residues: CASSAITPGRRNTEAFF. In nucleotides, the CDR3 is TGTGCCAGCAGTGCTATAACTCCGGGACGGCGGAACACTGAAGCTTTCTTT.

This clone showed up just once. The chain joins TRBV5-6 to TRBJ2-7; TRBD2 matches 9 bases. V shed 4 bases, J shed 1 base, and the junction held 9 bases outside the gene matches. CDR1 SGHDT and CDR2 YYEEEE come from the germline V gene. CDR3 length: 16 residues. Written as DNA, the CDR3 is TGTGCCAGCAGCCCTATACGGACTAGCGAGTCCTACGAGCAGTACTTC. Its translation is CASSPIRTSESYEQYF.